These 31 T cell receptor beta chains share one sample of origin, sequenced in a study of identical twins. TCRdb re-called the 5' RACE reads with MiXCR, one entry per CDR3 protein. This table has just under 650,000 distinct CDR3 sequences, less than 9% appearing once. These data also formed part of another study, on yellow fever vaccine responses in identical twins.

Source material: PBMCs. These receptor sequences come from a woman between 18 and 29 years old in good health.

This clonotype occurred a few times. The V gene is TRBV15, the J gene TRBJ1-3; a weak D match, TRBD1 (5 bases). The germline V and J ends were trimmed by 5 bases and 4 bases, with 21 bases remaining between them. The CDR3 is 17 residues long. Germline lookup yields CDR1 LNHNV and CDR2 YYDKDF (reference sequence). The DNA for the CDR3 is TGTGCCACCAGCGAGCGTGCGGACACCAGGATAGGAAACACCATATATTTT. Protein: CATSERADTRIGNTIYF.

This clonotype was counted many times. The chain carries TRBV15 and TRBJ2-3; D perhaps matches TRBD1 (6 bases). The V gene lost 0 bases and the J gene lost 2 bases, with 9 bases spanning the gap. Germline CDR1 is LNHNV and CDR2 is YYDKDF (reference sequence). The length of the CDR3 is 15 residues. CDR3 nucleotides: TGTGCCACCAGCAGAGACGGACAGCTCACAGATACGCAGTATTTT. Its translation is CATSRDGQLTDTQYF.

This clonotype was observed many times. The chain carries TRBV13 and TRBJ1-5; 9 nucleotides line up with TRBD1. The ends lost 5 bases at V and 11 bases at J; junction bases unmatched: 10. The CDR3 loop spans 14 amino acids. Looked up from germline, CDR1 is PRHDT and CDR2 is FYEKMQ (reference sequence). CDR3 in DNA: TGTGCCAGCAGCCTCGGGACAGGGCTGGGGGCCCAGCATTTT. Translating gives CASSLGTGLGAQHF.

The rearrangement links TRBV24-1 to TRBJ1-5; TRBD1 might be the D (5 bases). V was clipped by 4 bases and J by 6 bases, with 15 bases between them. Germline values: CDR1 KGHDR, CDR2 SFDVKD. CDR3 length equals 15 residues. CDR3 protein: CATSESGLGSQPQHF. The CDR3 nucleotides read TGTGCCACCAGTGAGTCGGGACTTGGCAGTCAGCCCCAGCATTTT.

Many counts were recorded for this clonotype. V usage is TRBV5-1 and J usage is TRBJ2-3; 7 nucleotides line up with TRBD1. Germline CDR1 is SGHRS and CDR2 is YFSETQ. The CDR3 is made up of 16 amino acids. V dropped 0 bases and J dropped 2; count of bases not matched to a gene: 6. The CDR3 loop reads CASSLARTGDTDTQYF. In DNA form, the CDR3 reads TGCGCCAGCAGCTTGGCCCGGACAGGAGACACAGATACGCAGTATTTT.

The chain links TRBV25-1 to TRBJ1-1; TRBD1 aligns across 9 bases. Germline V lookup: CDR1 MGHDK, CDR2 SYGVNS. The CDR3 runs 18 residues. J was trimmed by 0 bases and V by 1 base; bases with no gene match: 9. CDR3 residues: CASSEWDRAKTMNTEAFF. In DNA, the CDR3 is TGTGCCAGCAGTGAATGGGACAGGGCGAAGACCATGAACACTGAAGCTTTCTTT.

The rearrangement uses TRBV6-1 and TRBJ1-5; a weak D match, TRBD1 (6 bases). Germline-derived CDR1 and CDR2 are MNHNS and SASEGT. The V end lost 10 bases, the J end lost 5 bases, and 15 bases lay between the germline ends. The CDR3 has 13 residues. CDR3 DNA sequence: TGTGCCACCACCCCGGGGGGCCATCAGCCCCAGCATTTT. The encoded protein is CATTPGGHQPQHF.

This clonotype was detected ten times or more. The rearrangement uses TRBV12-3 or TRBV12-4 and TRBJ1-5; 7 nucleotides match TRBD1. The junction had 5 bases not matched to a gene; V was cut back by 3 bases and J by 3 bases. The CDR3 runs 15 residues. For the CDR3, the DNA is TGTGCCAGCAGTTTGGACAGGCGATTCAATCAGCCCCAGCATTTT. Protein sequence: CASSLDRRFNQPQHF.

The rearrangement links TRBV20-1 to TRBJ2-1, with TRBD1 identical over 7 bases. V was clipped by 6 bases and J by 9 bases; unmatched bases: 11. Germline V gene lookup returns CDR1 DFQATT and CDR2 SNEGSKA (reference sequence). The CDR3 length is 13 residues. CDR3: CSAPPGQLGEQFF. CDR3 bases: TGCAGTGCACCGCCGGGACAGTTGGGTGAGCAGTTCTTC.

The CDR3 DNA reads as TGTGCCAGCAGCCAACCATTTCTAGGGAGGAGCTCCTACAATGAGCAGTTCTTC. Translating gives CASSQPFLGRSSYNEQFF. This chain links TRBV3-1 with TRBJ2-1; tentatively, D is TRBD2 (6 bases). The CDR3 covers 18 residues. Trimming took 2 bases from V and 0 from J, leaving 17 bases between them. Germline CDR1 is LGHDT and CDR2 is YNNKEL (reference sequence).

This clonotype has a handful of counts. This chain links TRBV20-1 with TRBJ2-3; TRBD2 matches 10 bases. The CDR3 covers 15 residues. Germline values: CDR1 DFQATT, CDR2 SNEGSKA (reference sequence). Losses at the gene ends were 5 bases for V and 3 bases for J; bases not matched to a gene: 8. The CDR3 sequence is CSASPLAGLTDTQYF. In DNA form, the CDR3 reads TGCAGTGCTTCGCCACTAGCGGGACTTACAGATACGCAGTATTTT.

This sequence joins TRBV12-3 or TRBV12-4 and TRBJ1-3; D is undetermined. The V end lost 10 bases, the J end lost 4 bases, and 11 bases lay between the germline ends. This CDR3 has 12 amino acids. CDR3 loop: CATTSRGNTIYF. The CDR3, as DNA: TGTGCCACCACATCAAGGGGAAACACCATATATTTT.

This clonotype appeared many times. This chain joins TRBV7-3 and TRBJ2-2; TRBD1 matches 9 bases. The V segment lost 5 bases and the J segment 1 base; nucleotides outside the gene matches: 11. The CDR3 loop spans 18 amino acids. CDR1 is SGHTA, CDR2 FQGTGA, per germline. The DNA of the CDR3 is TGTGCCAGCAGCACCCGGGCCGTGACAGGGGGGAACACCGGGGAGCTGTTTTTT. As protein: CASSTRAVTGGNTGELFF.

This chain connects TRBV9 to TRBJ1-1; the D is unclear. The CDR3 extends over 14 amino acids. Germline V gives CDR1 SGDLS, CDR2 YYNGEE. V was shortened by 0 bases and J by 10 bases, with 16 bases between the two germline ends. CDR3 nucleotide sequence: TGTGCCAGCAGCGTAGAAGACATTTCCAACGGAGCTTTCTTT. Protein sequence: CASSVEDISNGAFF. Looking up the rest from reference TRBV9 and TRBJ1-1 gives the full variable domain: DSGVTQTPKHLITATGQRVTLRCSPRSGDLSVYWYQQSLDQGLQFLIQYYNGEERAKGNILERFSAQQFPDLHSELNLSSLELGDSALYFCASSVEDISNGAFFGQGTRLTVV.

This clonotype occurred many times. The CDR3 nucleotides read TGTGCCAGCAGCTTAGGGGCAGCATATAATGAGCCCCAGCATTTT. Amino acids: CASSLGAAYNEPQHF. This rearrangement joins TRBV11-2 to TRBJ1-5; D is unclear. V lost 1 base and J 8 bases, leaving 15 bases between the germline ends. Germline-derived CDR1 and CDR2 are SGHAT and FQNNGV. The CDR3 runs 15 residues.

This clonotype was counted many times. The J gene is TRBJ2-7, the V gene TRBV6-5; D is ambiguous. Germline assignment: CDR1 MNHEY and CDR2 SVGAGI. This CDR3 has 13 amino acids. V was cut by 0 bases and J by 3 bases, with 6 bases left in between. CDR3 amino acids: CASSYSDGYEQYV. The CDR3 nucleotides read TGTGCCAGCAGTTACTCGGACGGCTACGAGCAGTACGTC.

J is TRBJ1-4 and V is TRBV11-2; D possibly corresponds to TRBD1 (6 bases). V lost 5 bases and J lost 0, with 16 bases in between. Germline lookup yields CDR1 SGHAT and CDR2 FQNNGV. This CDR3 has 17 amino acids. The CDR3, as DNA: TGTGCCAGCAGCCTCCGAGGAGGGGGGGCAACTAATGAAAAACTGTTTTTT. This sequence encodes CASSLRGGGATNEKLFF.

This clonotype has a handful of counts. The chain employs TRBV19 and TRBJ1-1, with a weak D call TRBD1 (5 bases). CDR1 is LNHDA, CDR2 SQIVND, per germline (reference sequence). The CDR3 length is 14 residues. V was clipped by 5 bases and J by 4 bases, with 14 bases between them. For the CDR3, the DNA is TGTGCCAGTAGTGGGACCCATCGGGGCACTGAAGCTTTCTTT. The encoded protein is CASSGTHRGTEAFF.

The CDR3 region is CASRSASGNTIYF. The CDR3 DNA reads TGTGCCAGCAGGTCTGCCTCTGGAAACACCATATATTTT. V is TRBV9 and J is TRBJ1-3; D not resolved. Germline CDR1 and CDR2: SGDLS and YYNGEE. This CDR3 comprises 13 residues. V was pared by 5 bases and J by 0 bases, with 6 bases between.

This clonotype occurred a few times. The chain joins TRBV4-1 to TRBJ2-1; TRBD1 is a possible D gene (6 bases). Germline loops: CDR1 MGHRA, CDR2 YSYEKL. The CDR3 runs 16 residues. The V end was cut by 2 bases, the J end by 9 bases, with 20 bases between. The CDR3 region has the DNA TGCGCCAGCAGCCAAAGACGGGGCAGGGGAGTAGGTGAGCAGTTCTTC. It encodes CASSQRRGRGVGEQFF.

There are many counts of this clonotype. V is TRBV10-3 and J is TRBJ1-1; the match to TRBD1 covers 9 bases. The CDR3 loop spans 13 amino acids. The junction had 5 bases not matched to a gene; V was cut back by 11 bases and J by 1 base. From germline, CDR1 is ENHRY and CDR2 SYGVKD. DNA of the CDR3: TGTGCCTTGCGACAGGGGGGGAACACTGAAGCTTTCTTT. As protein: CALRQGGNTEAFF.

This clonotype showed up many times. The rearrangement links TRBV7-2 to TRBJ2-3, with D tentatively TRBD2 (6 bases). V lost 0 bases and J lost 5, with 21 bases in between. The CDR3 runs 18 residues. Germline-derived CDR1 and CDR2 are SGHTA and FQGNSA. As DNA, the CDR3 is TGTGCCAGCAGCTTAGCCCCCTCCGGGACCCGGGGGAGAGATACGCAGTATTTT. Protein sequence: CASSLAPSGTRGRDTQYF.

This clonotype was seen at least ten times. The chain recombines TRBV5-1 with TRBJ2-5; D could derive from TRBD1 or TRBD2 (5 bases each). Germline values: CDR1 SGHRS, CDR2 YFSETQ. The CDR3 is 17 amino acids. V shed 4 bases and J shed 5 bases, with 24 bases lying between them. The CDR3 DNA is TGCGCCAGCAGCCCCCTGAGAGGTGGGGGAAGTCGGGAGACCCAGTACTTC. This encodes CASSPLRGGGSRETQYF. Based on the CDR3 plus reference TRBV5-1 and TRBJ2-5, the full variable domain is KAGVTQTPRYLIKTRGQQVTLSCSPISGHRSVSWYQQTPGQGLQFLFEYFSETQRNKGNFPGRFSGRQFSNSRSEMNVSTLELGDSALYLCASSPLRGGGSRETQYFGPGTRLLVL.

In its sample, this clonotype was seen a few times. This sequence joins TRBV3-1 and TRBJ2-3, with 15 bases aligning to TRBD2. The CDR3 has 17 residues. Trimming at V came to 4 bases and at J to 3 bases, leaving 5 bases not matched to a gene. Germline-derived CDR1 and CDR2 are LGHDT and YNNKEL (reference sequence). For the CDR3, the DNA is TGTGCCAGCAGCCGATGGGGGACTAGCGGGGGGACAGATACGCAGTATTTT. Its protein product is CASSRWGTSGGTDTQYF.

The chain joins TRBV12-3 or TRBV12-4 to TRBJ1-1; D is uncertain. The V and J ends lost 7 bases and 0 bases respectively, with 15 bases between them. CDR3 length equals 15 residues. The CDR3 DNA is TGTGCCAGCACCTTGCAGGCCACGTTGAACACTGAAGCTTTCTTT. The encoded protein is CASTLQATLNTEAFF.

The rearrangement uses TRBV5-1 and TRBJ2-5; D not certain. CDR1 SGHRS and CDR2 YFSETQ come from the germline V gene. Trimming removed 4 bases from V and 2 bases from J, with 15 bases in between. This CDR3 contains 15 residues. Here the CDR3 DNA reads TGCGCCAGCAGCCAAACGAGGTCAGGACAAGAGACCCAGTACTTC. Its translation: CASSQTRSGQETQYF.

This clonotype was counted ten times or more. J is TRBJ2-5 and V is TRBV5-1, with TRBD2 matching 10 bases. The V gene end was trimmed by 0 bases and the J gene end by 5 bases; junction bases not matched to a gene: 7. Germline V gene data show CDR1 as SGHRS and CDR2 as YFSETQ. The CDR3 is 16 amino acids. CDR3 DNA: TGCGCCAGCAGCTTGGGATGGACTAGCGGCGGGGAGACCCAGTACTTC. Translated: CASSLGWTSGGETQYF.

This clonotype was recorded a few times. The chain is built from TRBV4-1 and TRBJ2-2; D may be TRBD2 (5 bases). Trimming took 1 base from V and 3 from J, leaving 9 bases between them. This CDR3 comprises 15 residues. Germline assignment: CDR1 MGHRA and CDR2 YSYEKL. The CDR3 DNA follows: TGCGCCAGCAGCCAAGGGGAGAGGGACACCGGGGAGCTGTTTTTT. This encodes CASSQGERDTGELFF.

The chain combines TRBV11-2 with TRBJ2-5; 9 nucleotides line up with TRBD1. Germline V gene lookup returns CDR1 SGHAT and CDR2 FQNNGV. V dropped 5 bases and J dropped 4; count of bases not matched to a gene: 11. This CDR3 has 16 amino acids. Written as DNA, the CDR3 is TGTGCCAGCAGCCCAGCGGGTGGGACAGGGTTAGAGACCCAGTACTTC. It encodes CASSPAGGTGLETQYF.

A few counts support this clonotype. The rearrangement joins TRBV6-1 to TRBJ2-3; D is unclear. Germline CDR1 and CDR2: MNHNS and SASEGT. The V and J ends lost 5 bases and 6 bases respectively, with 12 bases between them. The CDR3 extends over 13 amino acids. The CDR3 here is CASSLRPRDTQYF. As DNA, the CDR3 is TGTGCCAGCAGTCTTAGGCCTAGGGATACGCAGTATTTT.

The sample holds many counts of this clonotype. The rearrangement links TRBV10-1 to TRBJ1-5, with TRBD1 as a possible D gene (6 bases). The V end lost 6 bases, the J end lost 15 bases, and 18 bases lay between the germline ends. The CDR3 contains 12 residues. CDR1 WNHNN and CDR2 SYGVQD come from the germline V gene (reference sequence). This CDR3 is CASSVWTADLHF. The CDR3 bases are TGCGCCAGCAGCGTTTGGACAGCAGACCTGCATTTT.